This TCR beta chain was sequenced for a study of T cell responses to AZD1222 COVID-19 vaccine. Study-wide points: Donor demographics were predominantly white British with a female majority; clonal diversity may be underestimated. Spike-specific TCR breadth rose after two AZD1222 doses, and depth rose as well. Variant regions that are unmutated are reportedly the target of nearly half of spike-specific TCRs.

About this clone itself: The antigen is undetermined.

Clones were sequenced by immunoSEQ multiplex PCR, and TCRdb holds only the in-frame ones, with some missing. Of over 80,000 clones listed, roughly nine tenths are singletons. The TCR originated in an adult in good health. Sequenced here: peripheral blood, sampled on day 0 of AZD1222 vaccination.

CDR3 bases: TGTGCCAGTAGTATAGGGACAGGGGGTAAAGAGACCCAGTACTTC. It specifies CASSIGTGGKETQYF. This chain joins TRBV19 and TRBJ2-5; 10 positions match TRBD1. The CDR3 has 15 residues. Germline values: CDR1 LNHDA, CDR2 SQIVND (reference sequence). Trimming removed 1 base from V and 3 bases from J; junction bases left unmatched: 2.